These 20 T cell receptor beta chains were all obtained from the same sample, sequenced in a study of blood T cell repertoires in COVID-19. The assay was immunoSEQ multiplex PCR, and TCRdb's table has in-frame clones only and misses some. The table includes about 240,000 clones, roughly four fifths detected once. Sequencing was carried out using peripheral blood. The origin of the receptors is a woman in her seventies with acute or convalescent COVID-19.

The V call is TRBV5-4, the J call TRBJ1-1, with D perhaps TRBD1 (5 bases). Between the trimmed V and J ends, which lost 0 bases and 3 bases, there was a span of 12 bases. The CDR3 runs 15 residues. From germline, CDR1 is SGHNT and CDR2 YYREEE (reference sequence). CDR3 sequence: CASSLVTGVDTEAFF. CDR3 bases: TGTGCCAGCAGCTTGGTTACAGGAGTAGACACTGAAGCTTTCTTT.

A single count supports this clone. The CDR3 DNA is TGTGCCAGCAGTGCCACCGGGCAGGGGTATTCACCCCTCCACTTT. Translated, it gives CASSATGQGYSPLHF. This rearrangement joins TRBV6-2 or TRBV6-3 to TRBJ1-6; D may be TRBD1 (6 bases). Germline V gene data show CDR1 as MNHEY and CDR2 as SVGEGT. The CDR3 is made up of 15 amino acids. V lost 5 bases and J 8 bases, leaving 16 bases between the germline ends.

V usage is TRBV4-3 and J usage is TRBJ1-1; TRBD1 matches 9 bases. Looked up from germline, CDR1 is LGHNA and CDR2 is YSLEER. The CDR3 length is 15 residues. V was clipped by 1 base and J by 0 bases; unmatched bases: 0. CDR3 sequence (DNA): TGCGCCAGCAGCCAAGGGACAGGGGTGAACACTGAAGCTTTCTTT. The encoded protein is CASSQGTGVNTEAFF.

The J gene is TRBJ2-7, the V gene TRBV7-2; D is perhaps TRBD1 (5 bases). Trimming left V 2 bases short and J 1 base short, with 6 bases between. This CDR3 region has 13 residues. Germline V gives CDR1 SGHTA, CDR2 FQGNSA. CDR3 protein: CASSLRQSYEQYF. The DNA for the CDR3 is TGTGCCAGCAGCTTACGACAGTCCTACGAGCAGTACTTC.

The rearrangement joins TRBV6-2 or TRBV6-3 to TRBJ2-1, with 7 bases lining up with TRBD1. CDR3 size: 15 residues. CDR1 is MNHEY, CDR2 SVGEGT, per germline. V lost 6 bases and J lost 4; bases outside the gene matches: 9. CDR3: CASSSAGGEYNEQFF. In nucleotides, the CDR3 is TGTGCCAGCAGCTCGGCAGGGGGTGAATACAATGAGCAGTTCTTC.

In this sample, this clone turned up once. The V and J genes are TRBV30 and TRBJ2-7; D gene ambiguous. Germline V CDR1 and CDR2: GTSNPN, SVGIG (reference sequence). V was cut by 2 bases and J by 0 bases, with 8 bases left in between. The CDR3 sequence is 13 residues long. CDR3 nucleotide sequence: TGTGCCTGGAGTCCACCTATCTCCTACGAGCAGTACTTC. Protein: CAWSPPISYEQYF.

This clone was seen once. The chain couples TRBV3-1 (or the pseudogene TRBV3-2) to TRBJ2-1; 13 positions match TRBD2. J gave up 0 bases and V 9 bases, and 5 bases lay outside the gene matches. CDR1 is LGHDT and CDR2 is YNNKEL in the germline V gene (reference sequence). CDR3 length: 16 amino acids. The CDR3 sequence is CASQGLAGSSYNEQFF. Written as DNA, the CDR3 is TGTGCCAGTCAGGGACTAGCGGGAAGCTCCTACAATGAGCAGTTCTTC.

This chain joins TRBV30 and TRBJ1-5; no clear D. V shed 0 bases and J shed 7 bases, with 16 bases lying between them. Germline V gene data show CDR1 as GTSNPN and CDR2 as SVGIG (reference sequence). The CDR3 length is 15 residues. CDR3 sequence (DNA): TGTGCCTGGAGTGTAGGAAGCGGACGGACGCAGCCCCAGCATTTT. Translation: CAWSVGSGRTQPQHF. Looking up the rest from reference TRBV30 and TRBJ1-5 gives the full variable domain: SQTIHQWPATLVQPVGSPLSLECTVEGTSNPNLYWYRQAAGRGLQLLFYSVGIGQISSEVPQNLSASRPQDRQFILSSKKLLLSDSGFYLCAWSVGSGRTQPQHFGDGTRLSIL.

V usage is TRBV9 and J usage is TRBJ2-5, with D possibly being TRBD1 (6 bases). Trimming cost V 3 bases and J 2 bases, with 11 bases left between them. The CDR3 is 14 residues long. Germline lookup yields CDR1 SGDLS and CDR2 YYNGEE. The CDR3 is CASSARTGQETQYF. Here the CDR3 DNA reads TGTGCCAGCAGCGCACGTACAGGGCAAGAGACCCAGTACTTC. Full variable domain (missing parts from reference TRBV9 and TRBJ2-5): DSGVTQTPKHLITATGQRVTLRCSPRSGDLSVYWYQQSLDQGLQFLIQYYNGEERAKGNILERFSAQQFPDLHSELNLSSLELGDSALYFCASSARTGQETQYFGPGTRLLVL.

This clone was recorded only once. The chain couples TRBV5-1 to TRBJ2-5, with D hard to call. The CDR3 contains 16 residues. Trimming removed 1 base from V and 1 base from J, with 14 bases in between. The germline gives CDR1 SGHRS, CDR2 YFSETQ. CDR3 region: CASSLSNPGLQETQYF. CDR3 sequence (DNA): TGCGCCAGCAGCTTGTCCAATCCAGGCCTCCAAGAGACCCAGTACTTC.

CDR3 residues: CASRPSQGQSTEAFF. For the CDR3, the DNA is TGTGCCAGCAGACCTTCACAGGGACAATCCACTGAAGCTTTCTTT. This chain connects TRBV6-5 to TRBJ1-1; D might be TRBD1 (6 bases). CDR1 MNHEY and CDR2 SVGAGI come from the germline V gene. CDR3 size: 15 residues. Trimming left V 6 bases short and J 4 bases short, with 18 bases between.

The J gene is TRBJ1-2, the V gene TRBV3-1 (or the pseudogene TRBV3-2), with D unresolved. The CDR3 covers 15 residues. The V gene's germline CDR1 is LGHDT and CDR2 YNNKEL (reference sequence). V shed 1 base and J shed 3 bases, with 12 bases lying between them. The CDR3 DNA sequence: TGTGCCAGCAGCCAAGTATCATTCAGCGACTATGGCTACACCTTC. Translated, it gives CASSQVSFSDYGYTF.

This chain joins TRBV6-5 and TRBJ1-6; 9 nucleotides match TRBD1. This CDR3 region has 12 residues. Germline values: CDR1 MNHEY, CDR2 SVGAGI. With V trimmed by 11 bases and J by 7 bases, 3 bases remained unmatched. The CDR3: CAGGQGNSPLHF. CDR3 sequence (DNA): TGTGCCGGAGGACAGGGGAATTCACCCCTCCACTTT.

The rearrangement uses TRBV3-1 (or the pseudogene TRBV3-2) and TRBJ2-1; TRBD1 matches at 7 bases. The CDR3 extends over 13 amino acids. J lost 9 bases, V lost 4 bases, and 6 bases had no gene match. CDR1 is LGHDT and CDR2 is YNNKEL in the germline V gene (reference sequence). CDR3 bases: TGTGCCAGCAGCCGTAACAGGGGCGGTGAGCAGTTCTTC. Protein sequence: CASSRNRGGEQFF.

This clone was counted only a few times. This chain links TRBV7-6 with TRBJ2-1, with 10 bases lining up with TRBD2. Per germline, CDR1 SGHVS and CDR2 FNYEAQ. V lost 5 bases and J lost 1; bases outside the gene matches: 5. The CDR3 has 16 amino acids. CDR3 DNA sequence: TGTGCCAGCAGCAGAGGGACTAGCGTTTCCTACAATGAGCAGTTCTTC. As protein: CASSRGTSVSYNEQFF.

In nucleotides, the CDR3 is TGTGCCAGCAGTGTTCGGGGGGAGACCCAGTACTTC. Protein sequence: CASSVRGETQYF. The V call is TRBV2, the J call TRBJ2-5, with TRBD2 as a possible D gene (6 bases). Germline V CDR1 and CDR2: SNHLY, FYNNEI. The germline V and J ends were trimmed by 4 bases and 5 bases, with 8 bases remaining between them. This CDR3 contains 12 residues. The full variable domain, its missing parts supplied by reference TRBV2 and TRBJ2-5, is EPEVTQTPSHQVTQMGQEVILRCVPISNHLYFYWYRQILGQKVEFLVSFYNNEISEKSEIFDDQFSVERPDGSNFTLKIRSTKLEDSAMYFCASSVRGETQYFGPGTRLLVL.

This clone was found a few times. CDR3 coding DNA: TGTGCCAGTGCACAGGGGAGGAACACTGAAGCTTTCTTT. Translated, it gives CASAQGRNTEAFF. The J gene is TRBJ1-1, the V gene TRBV19; 7 positions agree with TRBD1. Trimming removed 8 bases from V and 1 base from J; junction bases left unmatched: 4. CDR1 is LNHDA, CDR2 SQIVND, per germline (reference sequence). The CDR3 has 13 amino acids.

This sequence joins TRBV10-1 and TRBJ1-2; TRBD1 matches 11 bases. Germline CDR1 WNHNN, CDR2 SYGVQD (reference sequence). The CDR3 is made up of 15 amino acids. The V gene end was trimmed by 4 bases and the J gene end by 4 bases; junction bases not matched to a gene: 5. CDR3 DNA sequence: TGCGCCAGCAGTGGCGGGACAGGGGGATCCTATGGCTACACCTTC. This translates into CASSGGTGGSYGYTF.

The CDR3 region is CASSLDVRTNYGYTF. For the CDR3, the DNA is TGTGCCAGCAGCTTAGATGTCAGAACTAACTATGGCTACACCTTC. V and J are TRBV7-9 and TRBJ1-2, with no clear D. V was cut by 1 base and J by 0 bases, with 9 bases left in between. The CDR3 runs 15 residues. Germline V gene data show CDR1 as SEHNR and CDR2 as FQNEAQ (reference sequence).

The rearrangement joins TRBV6-6 to TRBJ1-2; 8 bases are a match to TRBD1. V lost 4 bases, J lost 7 bases, and 5 bases stayed unmatched. Per the germline V gene, CDR1 is MNHNY and CDR2 is SVGAGI (reference sequence). This CDR3 comprises 13 residues. This CDR3 is CASSSRGRGGYTF. The CDR3 bases are TGTGCCAGCAGTTCCAGGGGGCGCGGTGGCTACACCTTC.